Listed here are 32 T cell receptor beta chains from one sample, sequenced in a study of spatial heterogeneity in lung cancer. TCRdb itself ran the 5' RACE reads through MiXCR, one entry per CDR3 protein. The sample records tens of thousands of distinct CDR3 sequences, roughly 5% being singletons. As for time point: sample taken at primary tumor resection. Unsorted samples of tumor, nontumor lung or frozen PBMC had their whole RNA sequenced. The material was PBMCs, obtained at surgery. Source of these receptors: a male donor with early-stage non-small cell lung cancer.

The sample holds many counts of this clonotype. The chain has TRBV12-3 or TRBV12-4 and TRBJ1-1, with D hard to call. This CDR3 is 13 amino acids long. Trimming stripped 0 bases from V and 1 base from J, with 3 bases between. CDR3 in amino acids: CASSLAENTEAFF. CDR3 sequence (DNA): TGTGCCAGCAGTTTAGCAGAGAACACTGAAGCTTTCTTT.

At least ten counts were recorded for this clonotype. The rearrangement joins TRBV7-9 to TRBJ1-4; 10 nucleotides line up with TRBD1. The germline V gene has CDR1 SEHNR and CDR2 FQNEAQ (reference sequence). V dropped 5 bases and J dropped 8; count of bases not matched to a gene: 5. This CDR3 region has 14 residues. As DNA, the CDR3 is TGTGCCAGCAGCATGGGACAGGGGAAAGAAAAACTGTTTTTT. Translated: CASSMGQGKEKLFF.

Only a few counts were recorded for this clonotype. The genes are TRBV10-3 and TRBJ2-1; perhaps D is TRBD1 or TRBD2 (7 bases each). There are 16 residues in the CDR3. Trimming took 0 bases from V and 3 from J, leaving 12 bases between them. Germline-derived CDR1 and CDR2 are ENHRY and SYGVKD. CDR3: CAISESGGGYYNEQFF. The CDR3 DNA sequence: TGTGCCATCAGTGAGTCGGGAGGGGGCTACTACAATGAGCAGTTCTTC.

This clonotype was counted at least ten times. The chain uses TRBV29-1 and TRBJ2-2; 10 nucleotides agree with TRBD2. Per germline, CDR1 SQVTM and CDR2 ANQGSEA. CDR3 length: 16 residues. Trimming removed 1 base from V and 6 bases from J; junction bases left unmatched: 8. CDR3 coding DNA: TGCAGCGTTGAAGGGACTAGCGGAGGGCTGGCCGGGGAGCTGTTTTTT. Residues: CSVEGTSGGLAGELFF.

At least ten counts were recorded for this clonotype. The chain recombines TRBV28 with TRBJ1-6; 9 bases map to TRBD1. The CDR3 has 15 amino acids. CDR1 is MDHEN, CDR2 SYDVKM, per germline. The V segment lost 4 bases and the J segment 10 bases; nucleotides outside the gene matches: 8. This chain's CDR3 is CASSSWDRAYSPLHF. DNA of the CDR3: TGTGCCAGCAGTTCCTGGGACAGGGCGTACTCACCCCTCCACTTT.

This clonotype was counted many times. This sequence joins TRBV14 and TRBJ2-2; D is ambiguous. The CDR3 loop spans 12 amino acids. Trimming left V 4 bases short and J 7 bases short, with 7 bases between. Germline CDR1 reads SGHDN; CDR2 reads FVKESK. The CDR3 region has the DNA TGTGCCAGCAGCCGGAAGGGCGGGGAGCTGTTTTTT. Its protein product is CASSRKGGELFF. The full variable domain, with the rest looked up from reference TRBV14 and TRBJ2-2, is EAGVTQFPSHSVIEKGQTVTLRCDPISGHDNLYWYRRVMGKEIKFLLHFVKESKQDESGMPNNRFLAERTGGTYSTLKVQPAELEDSGVYFCASSRKGGELFFGEGSRLTVL.

This clonotype appeared a single time. The CDR3: CASSAAGRAETQYF. In DNA form, the CDR3 reads TGTGCCAGCAGTGCCGCCGGGAGAGCGGAGACCCAGTACTTC. The chain couples TRBV6-6 to TRBJ2-5; the D gene is possibly TRBD2 (6 bases). Trimming stripped 5 bases from V and 5 bases from J, with 15 bases between. Germline CDR1 MNHNY, CDR2 SVGAGI (reference sequence). CDR3 length equals 14 residues.

In this sample, this clonotype turned up many times. The chain uses TRBV18 and TRBJ1-2; TRBD1 matches at 7 bases. The germline V gene encodes CDR1 KGHSH and CDR2 LQKENI. With V trimmed by 1 base and J by 1 base, 9 bases remained unmatched. The CDR3 is 17 amino acids. The CDR3 nucleotides read TGTGCCAGCTCACCACAGCTTTTTACAGGGGATAACTATGGCTACACCTTC. As protein: CASSPQLFTGDNYGYTF.

This clonotype was picked up many times. Here the CDR3 reads CASRLLSSYNEQFF. The CDR3 DNA reads TGTGCCAGCAGACTTCTTAGCTCCTACAATGAGCAGTTCTTC. This chain uses TRBV5-6 with TRBJ2-1; D unclear. V was trimmed by 5 bases and J by 0 bases, leaving 9 bases between them. CDR1 SGHDT and CDR2 YYEEEE come from the germline V gene. The CDR3 sequence is 14 residues long.

This clonotype was found many times. This rearrangement joins TRBV29-1 to TRBJ2-3; D unresolved. In germline, CDR1 is SQVTM, CDR2 ANQGSEA. V dropped 3 bases and J dropped 5 bases, with 6 bases sitting between them. The CDR3 totals 11 residues. Here the CDR3 DNA reads TGCAGCGTTGAGTGGGGAGATACGCAGTATTTT. Translation gives CSVEWGDTQYF.

This clonotype was counted ten times or more. The chain is built from TRBV20-1 and TRBJ2-7; 11 nucleotides match TRBD2. The CDR3 is 13 amino acids. The V gene end was trimmed by 3 bases and the J gene end by 5 bases; junction bases not matched to a gene: 3. CDR1 DFQATT and CDR2 SNEGSKA come from the germline V gene (reference sequence). The CDR3 nucleotides read TGCAGTGCTAGGCTAGCGGGAGGAAACGAGCAGTACTTC. This translates into CSARLAGGNEQYF.

This clonotype appeared a single time. A much larger clone differs by one base, so this may be a read error. The rearrangement links TRBV18 to TRBJ2-2; D is unclear. CDR3 length: 15 amino acids. Germline CDR1 is KGHSH and CDR2 is LQKENI. The CDR3 DNA reads TGTACCAGCTCACCACGGGCAGAAAACACCGGGGAGCTGTTTTTT. Translation: CTSSPRAENTGELFF. Supplemented by reference TRBV18 and TRBJ2-2, the full variable domain reads NAGVMQNPRHLVRRRGQEARLRCSPMKGHSHVYWYRQLPEEGLKFMVYLQKENIIDESGMPKERFSAEFPKEGPSILRIQQVVRGDSAAYFCTSSPRAENTGELFFGEGSRLTVL.

This clonotype was recorded many times. The J gene is TRBJ2-2, the V gene TRBV27; TRBD1 agrees at 7 bases. Germline-derived CDR1 and CDR2 are MNHEY and SMNVEV (reference sequence). The CDR3 covers 18 residues. Germline trimming cut 6 bases from V and 5 bases from J; bases unmatched to any gene: 18. The CDR3 is CASSLERQGQYVTGELFF. CDR3 nucleotides: TGTGCCAGCAGCCTAGAGAGACAGGGACAGTATGTTACCGGGGAGCTGTTTTTT.

Many counts were recorded for this clonotype. This chain connects TRBV7-9 to TRBJ2-7; D not resolved. The CDR3 runs 14 residues. V was clipped by 5 bases and J by 2 bases, with 13 bases between them. Germline assignment: CDR1 SEHNR and CDR2 FQNEAQ (reference sequence). CDR3 protein: CASSPPTSAYEQYF. The CDR3 coding sequence is TGTGCCAGCAGCCCCCCCACGTCCGCCTACGAGCAGTACTTC.

This clonotype appeared a few times. The chain is built from TRBV7-8 and TRBJ2-7, with TRBD2 identical over 7 bases. J gave up 4 bases and V 2 bases, and 5 bases lay outside the gene matches. The CDR3 has 14 residues. Germline loops: CDR1 SGHVS, CDR2 FQNEAQ. CDR3 in amino acids: CASSLLAAEYEQYF. CDR3 sequence (DNA): TGTGCCAGCAGCTTACTAGCGGCCGAATACGAGCAGTACTTC.

In its sample, this clonotype was seen many times. This chain connects TRBV5-4 to TRBJ2-2, with TRBD1 matching 7 bases. The CDR3 is 16 amino acids. Germline V lookup: CDR1 SGHNT, CDR2 YYREEE (reference sequence). Germline trimming cut 1 base from V and 6 bases from J; bases unmatched to any gene: 9. The CDR3 loop reads CASSLMMTGSAGELFF. CDR3 nucleotides: TGTGCCAGCAGCTTGATGATGACAGGGTCGGCCGGGGAGCTGTTTTTT.

The V call is TRBV7-2, the J call TRBJ2-7; 16 bases map to TRBD2. The CDR3 is 21 amino acids. Per the germline V gene, CDR1 is SGHTA and CDR2 is FQGNSA. J lost 3 bases, V lost 2 bases, and 16 bases had no gene match. The CDR3 DNA reads TGTGCCAGCAGCTTAATTAGGGGGACTAGCGGGAGGGCCACTCTCTTCTACGAGCAGTACTTC. Its protein product is CASSLIRGTSGRATLFYEQYF.

This clonotype was seen many times. The chain links TRBV25-1 to TRBJ2-5, with D maybe TRBD2 (5 bases). The germline V gene encodes CDR1 MGHDK and CDR2 SYGVNS. The V and J ends lost 9 bases and 3 bases respectively, with 11 bases between them. CDR3 length equals 12 residues. The CDR3 nucleotides read TGTGCCAGTAGAGGGCACGAAGAGACCCAGTACTTC. Its protein is CASRGHEETQYF.

This clonotype was seen at least ten times. The chain uses TRBV28 and TRBJ2-1; TRBD2 matches 8 bases. The V gene's germline CDR1 is MDHEN and CDR2 SYDVKM. This CDR3 region has 14 residues. With 8 bases clipped from V and 10 bases from J, the junction kept 13 bases outside the gene matches. As DNA, the CDR3 is TGTGCCAGCGGTCCAGCGGGAGAGTTGAGGGAGCAGTTCTTC. It translates to CASGPAGELREQFF.

This rearrangement joins TRBV11-2 to TRBJ2-1; TRBD1 aligns across 8 bases. Germline CDR1 SGHAT, CDR2 FQNNGV. V trimming: 5 bases; J trimming: 1 base; junction bases outside the gene matches: 7. The length of the CDR3 is 16 residues. As DNA, the CDR3 is TGTGCCAGCAGCCCTGGCGGGACAGGATCCTACAATGAGCAGTTCTTC. It translates to CASSPGGTGSYNEQFF.

Comment on this clonotype: Being one base from a much bigger clone, this may be a read error. V usage is TRBV27 and J usage is TRBJ2-7; 8 nucleotides agree with TRBD1. Looked up from germline, CDR1 is MNHEY and CDR2 is SMNVEV (reference sequence). The CDR3 consists of 15 residues. This chain's CDR3 is CANSPTGTGGYEQYF. The CDR3 nucleotides are TGTGCCAACAGTCCTACGGGGACAGGAGGCTACGAGCAGTACTTC.

Notes on this clonotype: A read error may explain this, as a much larger clone is one base away. The chain joins TRBV7-6 to TRBJ2-2, with 9 bases matching TRBD1. Germline lookup yields CDR1 SGHVS and CDR2 FNYEAQ. The CDR3 sequence is 15 residues long. CDR3 sequence reads: CTSTPTGGFTGELFF. CDR3 coding DNA: TGTACCAGCACCCCGACAGGGGGTTTCACCGGGGAGCTGTTTTTT. The full variable domain, its missing parts supplied by reference TRBV7-6 and TRBJ2-2, is GAGVSQSPRYKVTKRGQDVALRCDPISGHVSLYWYRQALGQGPEFLTYFNYEAQQDKSGLPNDRFSAERPEGSISTLTIQRTEQRDSAMYRCTSTPTGGFTGELFFGEGSRLTVL.

This clonotype has ten or more counts. The chain joins TRBV4-3 to TRBJ2-1, with a weak D call TRBD1 (6 bases). This CDR3 comprises 13 residues. Per germline, CDR1 LGHNA and CDR2 YSLEER. Trimming stripped 1 base from V and 10 bases from J, with 11 bases between. CDR3 region: CASSQVFGTEQFF. DNA for the CDR3: TGCGCCAGCAGCCAAGTTTTCGGGACAGAGCAGTTCTTC.

This clonotype was counted ten times or more. The chain joins TRBV20-1 to TRBJ2-2; a possible D gene is TRBD1 (6 bases). The CDR3 covers 16 residues. V dropped 0 bases and J dropped 6 bases, with 17 bases sitting between them. Looked up from germline, CDR1 is DFQATT and CDR2 is SNEGSKA (reference sequence). CDR3 DNA: TGCAGTGCTAGAGATTGGGCGACAGGTGGGGCCGGGGAGCTGTTTTTT. Translating gives CSARDWATGGAGELFF.

The table lists this clonotype with a few counts. In nucleotides, the CDR3 is TGTGCCAGCAGGAAGGGGGTCGGACAGGGGATCAATGAGCAGTTCTTC. Encoded protein: CASRKGVGQGINEQFF. This chain joins TRBV2 and TRBJ2-1, with 9 positions matching TRBD1. V lost 6 bases, J lost 6 bases, and 12 bases stayed unmatched. The CDR3 runs 16 residues. Germline CDR1 and CDR2: SNHLY and FYNNEI.

This clonotype was seen repeatedly, ten times or more. V is TRBV11-2 and J is TRBJ2-3, with TRBD1 as a possible D gene (6 bases). With 3 bases removed from V and 2 bases from J, the gap between germline ends came to 12 bases. The germline V gene has CDR1 SGHAT and CDR2 FQNNGV. The CDR3 is made up of 15 amino acids. CDR3 nucleotides: TGTGCCAGCAGCTTTGGACAGTTTCCCACAGATACGCAGTATTTT. Translation: CASSFGQFPTDTQYF. Together with reference TRBV11-2 and TRBJ2-3, the CDR3 gives the full variable domain: EAGVAQSPRYKIIEKRQSVAFWCNPISGHATLYWYQQILGQGPKLLIQFQNNGVVDDSQLPKDRFSAERLKGVDSTLKIQPAKLEDSAVYLCASSFGQFPTDTQYFGPGTRLTVL.

Ten or more counts support this clonotype. This chain uses TRBV11-2 with TRBJ1-1; D is unresolved. CDR3 length: 14 residues. V was clipped by 2 bases and J by 2 bases, with 9 bases between them. Germline V gene lookup returns CDR1 SGHAT and CDR2 FQNNGV. The CDR3 region has the DNA TGTGCCAGCAGCTTATTCTCCACAAACACTGAAGCTTTCTTT. This encodes CASSLFSTNTEAFF.

At least ten counts were recorded for this clonotype. The chain is built from TRBV20-1 and TRBJ2-2, with 8 bases that match TRBD1. Trimming took 6 bases from V and 1 from J; bases not matched to a gene: 7. The germline gives CDR1 DFQATT, CDR2 SNEGSKA (reference sequence). The CDR3 length is 15 residues. This CDR3 is CSAPQGARNTGELFF. CDR3 coding DNA: TGCAGTGCCCCTCAGGGGGCGCGGAACACCGGGGAGCTGTTTTTT.

This clonotype was picked up many times. The chain has TRBV14 and TRBJ2-7, with TRBD1 as a possible D gene (6 bases). CDR3 length: 14 amino acids. Germline V gene data show CDR1 as SGHDN and CDR2 as FVKESK. With 5 bases removed from V and 3 bases from J, the gap between germline ends came to 14 bases. The CDR3 protein is CASSSWTADYEQYF. DNA of the CDR3: TGTGCCAGCAGCTCGTGGACAGCGGACTACGAGCAGTACTTC.

This chain links TRBV6-1 with TRBJ2-3; D not resolved. Trimming left V 4 bases short and J 6 bases short, with 11 bases between. Germline CDR1 and CDR2: MNHNS and SASEGT. The CDR3 totals 13 residues. The CDR3 spells CASSGRPVDTQYF. The CDR3 DNA is TGTGCCAGCAGTGGCCGACCCGTGGATACGCAGTATTTT.

This clonotype was seen ten or more times. In DNA form, the CDR3 reads TGCAGTGCTAGTAGCCTAGCGGGAGCCTCCTACGAGCAGTACTTC. Its translation: CSASSLAGASYEQYF. The chain links TRBV20-1 to TRBJ2-7; 10 bases align to TRBD2. CDR3 length: 15 amino acids. The trim removed 3 bases at V and 0 bases at J, leaving 5 bases unmatched. Germline CDR1 reads DFQATT; CDR2 reads SNEGSKA (reference sequence).

This clonotype was seen at least ten times. The chain recombines TRBV19 with TRBJ2-5; the match to TRBD2 covers 10 bases. V lost 6 bases to trimming and J lost 4 bases; unmatched junction nucleotides: 5. The V gene's germline CDR1 is LNHDA and CDR2 SQIVND (reference sequence). This CDR3 has 14 amino acids. The CDR3 DNA reads TGTGCCAGTAGACCGGGACTAGCGCGAGAGACCCAGTACTTC. Translated, it gives CASRPGLARETQYF.